This record concerns one T cell receptor beta chain sequence. The data were obtained in a study of blood T cell repertoires in COVID-19. At the level of the study: The United States, Italy and Spain were the sources of the acute and convalescent COVID-19 samples. PBMCs, B-cell-depleted T cells, or T cells provided the cDNA or gDNA that made up the material.

The CDR3 runs 15 residues. The germline V and J ends were trimmed by 4 bases and 9 bases, with 19 bases remaining between them. CDR1 and CDR2 from the germline V gene are ENHRY and SYGVKD. In the authors' workflow: Reference gene primer amplification gave estimated nucleated cell counts. Clones were sequenced by immunoSEQ multiplex PCR, and TCRdb holds only the in-frame ones, with some missing. D and trimming were read from the DNA, whereas the V and J calls and clone size are those reported in that table. The data contain over 100,000 clones, 82% of them seen just once; the ten biggest clones take up roughly 7.9%.

The rearrangement joins TRBV10-3 to TRBJ2-1; possible D gene TRBD1, 6 bases. The sequenced material came from peripheral blood. This clonotype was sampled from a man aged 65-85 years with acute or convalescent COVID-19. As DNA, the CDR3 is TGTGCCATCAGTGGCGGCTCGACACAGGGCGGTGAGCAGTTCTTC. The encoded protein is CAISGGSTQGGEQFF.